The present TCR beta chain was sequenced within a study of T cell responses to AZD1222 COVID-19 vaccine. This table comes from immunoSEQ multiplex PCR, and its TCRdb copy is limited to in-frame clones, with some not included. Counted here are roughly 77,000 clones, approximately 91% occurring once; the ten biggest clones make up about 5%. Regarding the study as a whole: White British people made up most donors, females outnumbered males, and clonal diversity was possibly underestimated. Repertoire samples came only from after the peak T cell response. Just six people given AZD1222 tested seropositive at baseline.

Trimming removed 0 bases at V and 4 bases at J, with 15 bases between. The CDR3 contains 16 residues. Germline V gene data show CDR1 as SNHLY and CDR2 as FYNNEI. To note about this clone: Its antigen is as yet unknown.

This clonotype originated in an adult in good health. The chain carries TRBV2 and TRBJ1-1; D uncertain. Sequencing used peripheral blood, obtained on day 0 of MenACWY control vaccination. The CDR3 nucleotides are TGTGCCAGCAGTGAAGCCGGTGGGGATTGGGTCACTGAAGCTTTCTTT. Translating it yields CASSEAGGDWVTEAFF. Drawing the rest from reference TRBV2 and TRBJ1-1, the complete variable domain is EPEVTQTPSHQVTQMGQEVILRCVPISNHLYFYWYRQILGQKVEFLVSFYNNEISEKSEIFDDQFSVERPDGSNFTLKIRSTKLEDSAMYFCASSEAGGDWVTEAFFGQGTRLTVV.